This T cell receptor beta chain is drawn from a study of cytomegalovirus exposure and HLA in healthy donors. The count of this clone is one. Its antigen is still unknown. General observations from the study: TCR beta sequences reportedly predicted the HLA-A and HLA-B alleles of most subjects accurately. In a later analysis, a genetic analysis reported fewer productive-TCR N-insertions in an Asian-associated ancestry cluster than the cohort average.

Donors had nominal health at sampling but likely had unrecorded immune exposures. PCR involved 60 Vbeta and 13 Jbeta primers. Authors' data handling: Unique TCR beta chains totaled roughly 79 million in a later count, with approximately 11 million of them shared. TCRdb keeps only in-frame clones here, not all; method: immunoSEQ multiplex PCR. The DNA was the basis for D and trimming; V, J and clone size are from that table. The data show about 180,000 clones, about 75% seen once. V lost 2 bases and J lost 8, with 12 bases in between. The CDR3 is 13 residues long. Germline V lookup: CDR1 ENHRY, CDR2 SYGVKD.

Sequencing was performed on PBMCs. This chain connects TRBV10-3 to TRBJ1-2; weak D call: TRBD1 (6 bases). The source of this sequence is a man in his forties in good health and CMV-seropositive. CDR3 in amino acids: CAISEQGNRGYTF. The CDR3 DNA sequence: TGTGCCATCAGTGAGCAGGGGAATCGGGGCTACACCTTC.